These T cell receptor beta chains were read from a single sample in a study of T cells after yellow fever vaccination. Each CDR3 protein gets one entry after TCRdb re-called the 5' RACE reads with MiXCR. The data contain roughly 260,000 distinct CDR3 sequences, 13% of them singletons. Sequencing was performed on CD4+ T cells sorted from PBMCs, taken 45 days after the yellow fever booster vaccination. The receptors derive from a man aged 25-45 years who received the YFV17D yellow fever vaccine. The CDR3 runs from the conserved cysteine through the conserved F or W. A D gene is named only where the DNA matches it firmly. Clone size is not always given. Where it is, it says once, few, many or a class for expanded clones.

TRBV20-1,TRBJ2-1,.,14,.,CSAIPGTFNNEQFF,TGCAGTGCTATACCCGGGACTTTTAACAATGAGCAGTTCTTC
TRBV7-9,TRBJ2-7,.,15,few,CASSSDLVRGNEQYF,TGTGCCAGCAGCTCAGACCTAGTGAGGGGCAACGAGCAGTACTTC
TRBV5-1,TRBJ2-1,TRBD2,14,many,CASSLGSGRNEQFF,TGCGCCAGCAGCTTGGGTAGCGGGAGGAATGAGCAGTTCTTC
TRBV12-3/TRBV12-4,TRBJ2-7,TRBD2,13,.,CASSFAGAYEQYF,TGTGCCAGCAGTTTCGCGGGAGCCTACGAGCAGTACTTC
TRBV20-1,TRBJ1-1,.,12,many,CSATHSSTEAFF,TGCAGTGCTACACACAGCTCCACTGAAGCTTTCTTT
TRBV5-6,TRBJ2-1,.,14,few,CASSEGVTYNEQFF,TGTGCCAGCAGCGAAGGAGTTACCTACAATGAGCAGTTCTTC
TRBV19,TRBJ2-7,TRBD1,14,few,CASSPGQGWAEQYF,TGTGCCAGTAGCCCGGGACAGGGTTGGGCGGAACAGTACTTC
TRBV7-2,TRBJ2-3,.,12,.,CASSSRTDTQYF,TGTGCCAGCAGCTCACGAACAGATACGCAGTATTTT
TRBV5-6,TRBJ2-2,TRBD1,15,.,CASTSWTGYSGELFF,TGTGCCAGCACCTCGTGGACAGGCTACAGCGGGGAGCTGTTTTTT
TRBV20-1,TRBJ2-1,.,16,.,CSASTRLGTMNNEQFF,TGCAGTGCTAGTACTCGACTGGGGACGATGAACAATGAGCAGTTCTTC
TRBV4-3,TRBJ2-2,.,15,many,CASSQEEGNTGELFF,TGCGCCAGCAGCCAAGAGGAAGGGAACACCGGGGAGCTGTTTTTT
TRBV12-3/TRBV12-4,TRBJ2-7,.,15,.,CASSPGPPRMYEQYF,TGTGCCAGCAGTCCCGGGCCTCCTCGGATGTACGAGCAGTACTTC
TRBV20-1,TRBJ2-7,TRBD2,13,few,CSALREGRYEQYF,TGCAGTGCTCTCCGGGAGGGCCGCTACGAGCAGTACTTC
TRBV7-2,TRBJ2-3,.,14,.,CASSFYGNTDTQYF,TGTGCCAGCAGCTTTTACGGTAACACAGATACGCAGTATTTT
TRBV9,TRBJ2-7,.,15,few,CASSVDPALSYEQYF,TGTGCCAGCAGCGTAGATCCCGCCCTCTCCTACGAGCAGTACTTC
TRBV20-1,TRBJ1-6,.,15,few,CSAREGGSSNSPLHF,TGCAGTGCTAGAGAAGGTGGCAGCAGTAATTCACCCCTCCACTTT
TRBV4-3,TRBJ2-1,.,13,few,CASSQENANEQFF,TGCGCCAGCAGCCAAGAAAATGCAAATGAGCAGTTCTTC
TRBV7-2,TRBJ2-7,.,14,.,CASSLGGPLSEQYF,TGTGCCAGCAGCTTAGGCGGACCTCTTTCCGAGCAGTACTTC
TRBV15,TRBJ2-1,.,17,.,CATSRDGRALSYNEQFF,TGTGCCACCAGCAGAGATGGGCGGGCCCTCTCCTACAATGAGCAGTTCTTC
TRBV12-3/TRBV12-4,TRBJ1-5,.,13,many,CASSLGSNQPQHF,TGTGCCAGCAGTTTAGGTAGCAATCAGCCCCAGCATTTT
TRBV3-1,TRBJ1-4,.,12,few,CASSHPGEKLFF,TGTGCCAGCAGCCACCCAGGAGAAAAACTGTTTTTT
TRBV7-2,TRBJ2-1,TRBD1,13,few,CATGTGNYNEQFF,TGTGCCACAGGGACAGGGAATTACAATGAGCAGTTCTTC
TRBV7-6,TRBJ2-7,.,12,few,CASSTEGYEQYF,TGTGCCAGCAGCACTGAGGGGTACGAGCAGTACTTC
TRBV10-3,TRBJ2-2,TRBD2,21,.,CAISESGLRAGAGLNTGELFF,TGTGCCATCAGTGAGTCGGGCTTAAGAGCGGGAGCTGGTCTTAACACCGGGGAGCTGTTTTTT
TRBV9,TRBJ2-3,TRBD2,16,.,CASSVASSGRGDTQYF,TGTGCCAGCAGCGTAGCGTCTAGCGGGAGGGGAGATACGCAGTATTTT
TRBV15,TRBJ2-1,TRBD2,16,many,CATSRILAGGNNEQFF,TGTGCCACCAGCAGGATCCTAGCGGGAGGAAACAATGAGCAGTTCTTC
TRBV6-6,TRBJ2-7,.,11,few,CASSLKQEQYF,TGTGCCAGCAGTTTAAAGCAAGAGCAGTACTTC
TRBV10-3,TRBJ2-5,TRBD2,15,.,CAISESAGGAETQYF,TGTGCCATCAGTGAGTCGGCGGGGGGCGCGGAGACCCAGTACTTC
TRBV5-1,TRBJ2-1,.,15,.,CASSFQISSYNEQFF,TGCGCCAGCAGCTTCCAAATAAGCTCCTACAATGAGCAGTTCTTC
TRBV3-1,TRBJ2-5,.,12,few,CASSQPQETQYF,TGTGCCAGCAGCCAACCTCAAGAGACCCAGTACTTC
TRBV15,TRBJ1-5,.,15,few,CATSRDRAANQPQHF,TGTGCCACCAGCAGAGACAGGGCGGCGAATCAGCCCCAGCATTTT
TRBV12-3/TRBV12-4,TRBJ2-2,.,15,few,CASSLGTLNTGELFF,TGTGCCAGCAGTTTGGGGACCTTGAACACCGGGGAGCTGTTTTTT
TRBV28,TRBJ2-7,.,14,few,CASSPQDRPYEQYF,TGTGCCAGCAGTCCCCAGGACAGACCCTACGAGCAGTACTTC
TRBV5-1,TRBJ1-1,TRBD1,13,few,CASSKDRMAEAFF,TGCGCCAGCAGCAAGGACAGGATGGCTGAAGCTTTCTTT
TRBV7-8,TRBJ2-3,TRBD2,17,.,CASSPSRREPAGDTQYF,TGTGCCAGCAGCCCGTCGAGGCGGGAGCCTGCAGGGGATACGCAGTATTTT
TRBV7-8,TRBJ2-3,TRBD2,16,few,CASSLVGGTIPDTQYF,TGTGCCAGCAGCTTAGTAGGCGGGACTATCCCAGATACGCAGTATTTT
TRBV6-5,TRBJ2-5,TRBD2,15,.,CASSYVGRGGQTQYF,TGTGCCAGCAGTTACGTTGGGAGGGGCGGGCAGACCCAGTACTTC
TRBV4-1,TRBJ2-1,TRBD2,15,.,CASSQDSGRAGEQFF,TGCGCCAGCAGCCAAGATAGCGGGAGGGCCGGGGAGCAGTTCTTC
TRBV7-2,TRBJ1-1,.,15,few,CASRVWEPLNTEAFF,TGTGCCAGCCGGGTGTGGGAACCTCTGAACACTGAAGCTTTCTTT
TRBV20-1,TRBJ2-7,TRBD2,16,.,CSARDPLAGGYREQYF,TGCAGTGCTAGAGACCCACTAGCGGGAGGCTACAGAGAGCAGTACTTC
TRBV12-3/TRBV12-4,TRBJ2-1,TRBD2,11,.,CASSPGGEQFF,TGTGCCAGCAGTCCGGGAGGGGAGCAGTTCTTC
TRBV7-6,TRBJ2-1,.,14,.,CASSSPGRYNEQFF,TGTGCCAGCAGCTCCCCCGGAAGGTACAATGAGCAGTTCTTC
TRBV5-1,TRBJ2-7,TRBD1,12,.,CARSTGQYEQYF,TGCGCCCGCAGCACGGGACAGTACGAGCAGTACTTC
TRBV7-2,TRBJ2-5,.,14,few,CASSPRPVQETQYF,TGTGCCAGCAGCCCAAGGCCGGTACAAGAGACCCAGTACTTC
TRBV2,TRBJ2-5,.,13,few,CAGAVSTGETQYF,TGTGCCGGAGCCGTATCTACAGGGGAGACCCAGTACTTC
TRBV7-2,TRBJ2-5,.,14,many,CASSSPGTHETQYF,TGTGCCAGCAGTTCCCCCGGGACTCACGAGACCCAGTACTTC
TRBV20-1,TRBJ2-7,.,14,.,CSARGPGHPDEQYF,TGCAGTGCTAGGGGGCCCGGACATCCCGACGAGCAGTACTTC